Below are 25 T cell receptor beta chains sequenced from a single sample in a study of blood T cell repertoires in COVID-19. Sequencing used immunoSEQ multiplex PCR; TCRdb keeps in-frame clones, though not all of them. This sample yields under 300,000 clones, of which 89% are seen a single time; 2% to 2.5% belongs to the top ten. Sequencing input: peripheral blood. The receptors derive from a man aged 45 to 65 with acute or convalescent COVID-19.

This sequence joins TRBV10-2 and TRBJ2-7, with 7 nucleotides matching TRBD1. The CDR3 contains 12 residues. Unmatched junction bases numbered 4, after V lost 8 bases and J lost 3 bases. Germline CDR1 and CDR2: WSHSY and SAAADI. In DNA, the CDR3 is TGCGCCAGCCGGGACAGTTTCTACGAGCAGTACTTC. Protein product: CASRDSFYEQYF.

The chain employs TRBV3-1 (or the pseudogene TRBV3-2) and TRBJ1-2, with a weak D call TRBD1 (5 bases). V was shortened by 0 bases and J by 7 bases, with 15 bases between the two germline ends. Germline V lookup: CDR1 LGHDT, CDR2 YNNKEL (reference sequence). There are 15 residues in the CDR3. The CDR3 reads CASSQDFGTSGGYTF. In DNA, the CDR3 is TGTGCCAGCAGCCAAGACTTTGGGACTTCCGGTGGCTACACCTTC.

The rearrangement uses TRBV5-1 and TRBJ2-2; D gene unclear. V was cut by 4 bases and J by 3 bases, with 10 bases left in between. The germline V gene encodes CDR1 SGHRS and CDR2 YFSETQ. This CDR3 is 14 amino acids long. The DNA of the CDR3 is TGCGCCAGCAGCCCTTTACCGGACACCGGGGAGCTGTTTTTT. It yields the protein CASSPLPDTGELFF.

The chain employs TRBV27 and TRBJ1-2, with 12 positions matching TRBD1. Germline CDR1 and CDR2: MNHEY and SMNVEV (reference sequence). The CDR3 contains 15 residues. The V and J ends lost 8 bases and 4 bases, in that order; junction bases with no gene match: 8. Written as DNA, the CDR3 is TGTGCCAGCGGCCGGGACAGGGGGCAAGGCTATGGCTACACCTTC. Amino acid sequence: CASGRDRGQGYGYTF.

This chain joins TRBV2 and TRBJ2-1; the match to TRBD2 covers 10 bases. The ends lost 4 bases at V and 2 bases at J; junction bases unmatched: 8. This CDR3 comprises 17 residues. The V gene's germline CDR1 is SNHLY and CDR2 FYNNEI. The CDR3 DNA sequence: TGTGCCAGCAGTGGACGAGGGACTAGCGCGACCTACAATGAGCAGTTCTTC. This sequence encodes CASSGRGTSATYNEQFF.

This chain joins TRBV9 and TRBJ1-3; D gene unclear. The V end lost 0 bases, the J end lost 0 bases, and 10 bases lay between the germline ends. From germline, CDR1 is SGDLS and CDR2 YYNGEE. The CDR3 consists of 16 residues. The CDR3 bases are TGTGCCAGCAGCGTAGAAGAAGCCTACTCTGGAAACACCATATATTTT. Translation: CASSVEEAYSGNTIYF.

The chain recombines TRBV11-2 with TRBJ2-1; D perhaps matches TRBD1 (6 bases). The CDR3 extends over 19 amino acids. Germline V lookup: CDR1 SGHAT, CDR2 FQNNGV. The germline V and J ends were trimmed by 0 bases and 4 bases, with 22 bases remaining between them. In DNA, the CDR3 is TGTGCCAGCAGCTTAGATACGCTGACAGGTAATATAATTTACAATGAGCAGTTCTTC. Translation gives CASSLDTLTGNIIYNEQFF.

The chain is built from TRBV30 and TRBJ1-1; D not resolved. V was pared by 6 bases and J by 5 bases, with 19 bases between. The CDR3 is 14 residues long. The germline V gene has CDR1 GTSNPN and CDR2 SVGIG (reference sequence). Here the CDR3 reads CACPGSRLGTEAFF. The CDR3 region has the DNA TGTGCCTGCCCCGGGTCCCGGCTCGGTACTGAAGCTTTCTTT.

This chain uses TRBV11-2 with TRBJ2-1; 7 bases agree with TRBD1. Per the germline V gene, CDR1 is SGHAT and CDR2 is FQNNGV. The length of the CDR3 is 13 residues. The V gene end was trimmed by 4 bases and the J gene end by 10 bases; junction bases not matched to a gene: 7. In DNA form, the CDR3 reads TGTGCCAGCAGCTCCGGACAGGTCGCGGAGCAGTTCTTC. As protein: CASSSGQVAEQFF.

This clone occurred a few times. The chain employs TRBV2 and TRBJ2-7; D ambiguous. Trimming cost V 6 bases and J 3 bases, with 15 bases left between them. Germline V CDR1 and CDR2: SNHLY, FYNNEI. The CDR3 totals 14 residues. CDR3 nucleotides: TGTGCCAGCAGCCTGGGCTTACATTTCTACGAGCAGTACTTC. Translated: CASSLGLHFYEQYF.

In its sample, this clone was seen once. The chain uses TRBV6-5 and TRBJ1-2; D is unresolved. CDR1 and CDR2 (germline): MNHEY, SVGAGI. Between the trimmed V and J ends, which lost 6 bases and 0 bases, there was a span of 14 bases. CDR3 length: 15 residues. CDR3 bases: TGTGCCAGCAGACCAAGACACCGAGCTAACTATGGCTACACCTTC. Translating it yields CASRPRHRANYGYTF.

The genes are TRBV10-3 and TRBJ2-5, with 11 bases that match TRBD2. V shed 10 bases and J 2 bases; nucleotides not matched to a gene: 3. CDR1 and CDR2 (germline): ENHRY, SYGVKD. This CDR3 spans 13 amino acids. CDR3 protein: CATGTSGQETQYF. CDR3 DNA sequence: TGTGCCACCGGGACTAGCGGTCAAGAGACCCAGTACTTC.

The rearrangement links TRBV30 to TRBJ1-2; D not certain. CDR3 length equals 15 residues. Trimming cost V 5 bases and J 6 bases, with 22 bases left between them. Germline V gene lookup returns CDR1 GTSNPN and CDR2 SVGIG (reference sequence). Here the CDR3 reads CAWLRVRGVLDGYTF. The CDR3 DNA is TGTGCCTGGCTCCGGGTTCGGGGAGTATTGGATGGCTACACCTTC. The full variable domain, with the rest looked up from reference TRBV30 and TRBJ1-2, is SQTIHQWPATLVQPVGSPLSLECTVEGTSNPNLYWYRQAAGRGLQLLFYSVGIGQISSEVPQNLSASRPQDRQFILSSKKLLLSDSGFYLCAWLRVRGVLDGYTFGSGTRLTVV.

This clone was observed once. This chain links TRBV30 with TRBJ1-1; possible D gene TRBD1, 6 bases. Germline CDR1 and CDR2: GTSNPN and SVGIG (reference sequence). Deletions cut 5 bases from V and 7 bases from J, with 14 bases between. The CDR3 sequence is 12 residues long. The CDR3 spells CAWVEDSFEAFF. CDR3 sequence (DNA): TGTGCCTGGGTAGAGGACAGCTTTGAAGCTTTCTTT.

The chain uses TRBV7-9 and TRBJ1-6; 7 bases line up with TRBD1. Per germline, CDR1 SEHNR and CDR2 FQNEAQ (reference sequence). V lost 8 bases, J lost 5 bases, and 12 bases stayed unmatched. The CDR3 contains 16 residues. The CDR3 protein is CASRYSRDSHNSPLHF. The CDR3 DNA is TGTGCCAGCCGCTATTCCCGGGACAGCCATAATTCACCCCTCCACTTT.

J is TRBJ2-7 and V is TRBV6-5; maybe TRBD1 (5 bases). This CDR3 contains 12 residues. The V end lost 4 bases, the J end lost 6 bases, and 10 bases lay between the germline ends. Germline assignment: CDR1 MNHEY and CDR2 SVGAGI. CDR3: CASSSPGFEQYF. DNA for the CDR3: TGTGCCAGCAGTTCCCCAGGGTTCGAGCAGTACTTC.

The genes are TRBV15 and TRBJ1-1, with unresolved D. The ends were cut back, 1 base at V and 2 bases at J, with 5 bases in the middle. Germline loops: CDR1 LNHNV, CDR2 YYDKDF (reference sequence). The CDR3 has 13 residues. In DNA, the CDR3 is TGTGCCACCAGCAGAGTTATAAACACTGAAGCTTTCTTT. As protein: CATSRVINTEAFF.

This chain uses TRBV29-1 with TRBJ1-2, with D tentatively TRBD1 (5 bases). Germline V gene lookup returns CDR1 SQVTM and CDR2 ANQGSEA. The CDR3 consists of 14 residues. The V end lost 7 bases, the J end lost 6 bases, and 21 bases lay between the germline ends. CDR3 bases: TGCAGCGCTGGGGCACCGCAGGACCTCCATGGCTACACCTTC. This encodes CSAGAPQDLHGYTF.

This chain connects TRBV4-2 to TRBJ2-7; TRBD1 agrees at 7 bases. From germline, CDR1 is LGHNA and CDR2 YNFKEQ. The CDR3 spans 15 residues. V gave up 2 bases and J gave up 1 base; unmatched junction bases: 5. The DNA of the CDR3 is TGTGCCAGCAGCCAATCGAGACAGGGATCCTACGAGCAGTACTTC. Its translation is CASSQSRQGSYEQYF.

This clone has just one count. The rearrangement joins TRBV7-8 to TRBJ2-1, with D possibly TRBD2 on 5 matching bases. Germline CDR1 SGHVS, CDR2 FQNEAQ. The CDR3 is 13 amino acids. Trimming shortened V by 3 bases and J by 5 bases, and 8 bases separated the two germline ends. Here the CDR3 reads CASSFLGDNEQFF. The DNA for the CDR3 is TGTGCCAGCAGCTTTTTGGGAGACAATGAGCAGTTCTTC.

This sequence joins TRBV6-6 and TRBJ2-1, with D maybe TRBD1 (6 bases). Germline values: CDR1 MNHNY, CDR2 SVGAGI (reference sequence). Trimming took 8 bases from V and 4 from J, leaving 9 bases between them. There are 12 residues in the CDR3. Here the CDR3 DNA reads TGTGCCAGCGGGGGCCTTTACAATGAGCAGTTCTTC. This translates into CASGGLYNEQFF.

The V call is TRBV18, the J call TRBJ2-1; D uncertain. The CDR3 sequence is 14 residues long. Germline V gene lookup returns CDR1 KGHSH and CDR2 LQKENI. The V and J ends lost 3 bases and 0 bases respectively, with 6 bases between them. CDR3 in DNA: TGTGCCAGCTCACCGCTGAGCTCCTACAATGAGCAGTTCTTC. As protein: CASSPLSSYNEQFF.

The CDR3 here is CASSRVGDCNNEQFF. The CDR3 nucleotides are TGTGCCAGCAGCAGGGTAGGGGACTGTAACAATGAGCAGTTCTTC. The chain employs TRBV21-1 and TRBJ2-1; the DNA was not used to check the table's D call, TRBD2. TRBV21-1 is an annotated pseudogene. This CDR3 is 15 amino acids long.

DNA for the CDR3: TGTGCCAGCAGCCGCGGGGGGGGCTACAATGAGCAGTTCTTC. This encodes CASSRGGGYNEQFF. V is TRBV9 and J is TRBJ2-1, with 9 bases lining up with TRBD2. V trimming: 4 bases; J trimming: 3 bases; junction bases outside the gene matches: 2. CDR3 size: 14 residues. Germline V gene data show CDR1 as SGDLS and CDR2 as YYNGEE.

CDR3 DNA sequence: TGTGCCATCAGTGAATCACTAGGCGGGGAGACCCAGTACTTC. It translates to CAISESLGGETQYF. V usage is TRBV10-3 and J usage is TRBJ2-5; possibly TRBD2 for D (5 bases). This CDR3 is built from 14 residues. Germline CDR1 is ENHRY and CDR2 is SYGVKD. Trimming removed 3 bases from V and 5 bases from J, with 13 bases in between.